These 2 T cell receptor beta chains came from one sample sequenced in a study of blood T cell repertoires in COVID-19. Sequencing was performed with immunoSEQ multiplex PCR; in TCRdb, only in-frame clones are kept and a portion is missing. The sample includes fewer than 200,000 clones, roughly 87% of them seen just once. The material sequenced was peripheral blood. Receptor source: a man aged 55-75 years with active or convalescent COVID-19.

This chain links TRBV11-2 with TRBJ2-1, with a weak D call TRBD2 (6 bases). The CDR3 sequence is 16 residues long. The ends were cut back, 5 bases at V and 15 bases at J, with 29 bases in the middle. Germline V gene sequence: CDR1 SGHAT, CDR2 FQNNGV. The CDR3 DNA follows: TGTGCCAGCAGCCCCTCAGGTGGGGGACTGGGTCCGTTGAGGTTCTTC. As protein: CASSPSGGGLGPLRFF.

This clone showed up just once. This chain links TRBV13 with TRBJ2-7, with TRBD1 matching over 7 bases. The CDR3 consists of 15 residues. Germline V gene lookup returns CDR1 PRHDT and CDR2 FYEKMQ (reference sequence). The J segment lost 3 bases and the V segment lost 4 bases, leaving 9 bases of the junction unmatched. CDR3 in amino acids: CASSSRMTGRYEQYF. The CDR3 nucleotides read TGTGCCAGCAGCTCCCGGATGACAGGGCGCTACGAGCAGTACTTC.